This entry lists 26 T cell receptor beta chains sequenced from one sample in a study of Graves' ophthalmopathy and Graves' hyperthyroidism. The TCR beta CDR3 regions underwent amplification from RNA transcripts. First-round RT-PCR employed HTBI primers, with a second-round multiplex PCR after it. One entry per CDR3 protein results from TCRdb running MiXCR on the multiplex PCR reads. The profile covers 200,000 to 300,000 distinct CDR3 sequences, with 40% to 50% appearing a single time and approximately 44% taken by the ten largest. The sample consisted of peripheral blood. These receptors came from an adult man with Graves' ophthalmopathy.

With regard to this clonotype: The junction shows a germline mismatch at one end, possibly a read error. This sequence joins TRBV10-3 and TRBJ2-7; D is ambiguous. Germline V CDR1 and CDR2: ENHRY, SYGVKD. The CDR3 is 14 residues long. The CDR3 here is CASSLTEETYEQYF. The CDR3 region has the DNA TGTGCCAGCAGTTTGACCGAGGAGACCTACGAGCAGTACTTC.

The genes are TRBV6-4 and TRBJ1-1; possible D gene TRBD1, 5 bases. This CDR3 is built from 14 residues. Deletions cut 8 bases from V and 1 base from J, with 14 bases between. CDR1 and CDR2 from the germline V gene are MRHNA and SNTAGT. CDR3 protein: CASSPGVPNTEAFF. The DNA for the CDR3 is TGTGCCAGCTCCCCGGGGGTTCCGAACACTGAAGCTTTCTTT.

This clonotype has a handful of counts. V and J are TRBV6-1 and TRBJ2-5; D remains unclear. The CDR3 covers 11 residues. Trimming took off 10 bases at V and 0 bases at J, with 6 bases between the two ends. Germline V gene sequence: CDR1 MNHNS, CDR2 SASEGT. CDR3 in amino acids: CATRYQETQYF. The CDR3 coding sequence is TGTGCCACCCGGTACCAAGAGACCCAGTACTTC.

The chain uses TRBV10-3 and TRBJ2-7, with a possible D match to TRBD2 (7 bases). Trimming cost V 2 bases and J 3 bases, with 14 bases left between them. Germline values: CDR1 ENHRY, CDR2 SYGVKD. The CDR3 length is 15 residues. The CDR3 DNA follows: TGTGCCATCAGTGAGGGGGGCGGGGGCCGCTACGAGCAGTACTTC. Encoded protein: CAISEGGGGRYEQYF.

The rearrangement links TRBV7-9 to TRBJ1-3; D uncertain. The CDR3 length is 15 residues. The V and J ends lost 5 bases and 0 bases respectively, with 11 bases between them. Germline CDR1 and CDR2: SEHNR and FQNEAQ (reference sequence). CDR3 sequence (DNA): TGTGCCAGCAGCCTAGAGGCGATCTCTGGAAACACCATATATTTT. Translation: CASSLEAISGNTIYF.

The genes are TRBV5-5 and TRBJ2-2; the D call may be TRBD1 or TRBD2 (5 bases each). Germline loops: CDR1 SGHKS, CDR2 YYEKEE (reference sequence). Trimming took 1 base from V and 4 from J, leaving 11 bases between them. CDR3 length: 15 residues. Here the CDR3 reads CASSLRGPGTGELFF. The CDR3, as DNA: TGTGCCAGCAGCTTGCGGGGACCCGGCACCGGGGAGCTGTTTTTT.

This clonotype was detected ten times or more. V and J are TRBV20-1 and TRBJ1-5, with D possibly TRBD1 on 5 matching bases. CDR1 and CDR2 from the germline V gene are DFQATT and SNEGSKA (reference sequence). The CDR3 has 12 amino acids. V lost 3 bases and J 3 bases, leaving 6 bases between the germline ends. The chain's CDR3 is CSARDNNQPQHF. The CDR3 nucleotides are TGCAGTGCTAGGGACAACAATCAGCCCCAGCATTTT.

V and J are TRBV7-2 and TRBJ2-7, with D tentatively TRBD1 (6 bases). The CDR3 spans 14 residues. From germline, CDR1 is SGHTA and CDR2 FQGNSA. V lost 5 bases, J lost 5 bases, and 16 bases lay in between. This CDR3 is CASSQDHSGDEQYF. Here the CDR3 DNA reads TGTGCCAGCAGCCAAGATCATTCAGGGGACGAGCAGTACTTC.

The chain recombines TRBV2 with TRBJ1-3, with D unclear. Germline CDR1 SNHLY, CDR2 FYNNEI. The CDR3 runs to 15 residues. Trimming removed 2 bases at V and 0 bases at J, with 8 bases between. DNA of the CDR3: TGTGCCAGCAGTGAACAAGGATTCTCTGGAAACACCATATATTTT. Protein product: CASSEQGFSGNTIYF.

The CDR3 DNA sequence: TGTGCCAGCAGCTCAGAAGGAGTTTATGGCTACACCTTC. Its translation is CASSSEGVYGYTF. This sequence joins TRBV5-4 and TRBJ1-2; the D is unclear. Trimming cost V 3 bases and J 5 bases, with 11 bases left between them. The CDR3 has 13 amino acids. Germline CDR1 reads SGHNT; CDR2 reads YYREEE (reference sequence).

Comments on this clonotype: It is likely a read error, because the conserved phenylalanine at the end of the CDR3 is missing. The DNA is left out, because the CDR3 cannot be placed on it with certainty; the CDR3 is given as TCRdb lists it. The genes are TRBV20-1 and TRBJ1-3. The CDR3 comprises 8 residues, both ends counted. CDR1 DFQATT and CDR2 SNEGSKA come from the germline V gene (reference sequence). This CDR3 reads CSARGRGI.

This clonotype was observed at least ten times. V is TRBV29-1 and J is TRBJ2-2, with 8 bases fitting TRBD1. The germline V gene encodes CDR1 SQVTM and CDR2 ANQGSEA. The V and J ends lost 5 bases and 1 base, in that order; junction bases with no gene match: 6. The CDR3 runs 15 residues. This CDR3 is CSVKTGALNTGELFF. The DNA of the CDR3 is TGCAGCGTTAAGACAGGGGCCCTGAACACCGGGGAGCTGTTTTTT.

V is TRBV7-3 and J is TRBJ2-2; D perhaps matches TRBD1 (5 bases). This CDR3 contains 15 residues. Germline values: CDR1 SGHTA, CDR2 FQGTGA. V lost 5 bases and J 0 bases, leaving 10 bases between the germline ends. The CDR3 coding sequence is TGTGCCAGCAGCCCACAGGCGTCGAACACCGGGGAGCTGTTTTTT. Translated: CASSPQASNTGELFF.

The chain employs TRBV20-1 and TRBJ1-4; D ambiguous. The CDR3 runs 15 residues. Trimming shortened V by 0 bases and J by 6 bases, and 14 bases separated the two germline ends. CDR1 and CDR2 (germline): DFQATT, SNEGSKA (reference sequence). The CDR3 here is CSARDPGHRYEKLFF. In DNA form, the CDR3 reads TGCAGTGCTAGAGATCCGGGTCACCGCTATGAAAAACTGTTTTTT.

The V call is TRBV5-1, the J call TRBJ1-2; TRBD1 might be the D (5 bases). The V gene lost 4 bases and the J gene lost 3 bases, with 7 bases spanning the gap. The germline V gene has CDR1 SGHRS and CDR2 YFSETQ. The CDR3 extends over 12 amino acids. DNA for the CDR3: TGCGCCAGCAGCCGGGACGACTATGGCTACACCTTC. This sequence encodes CASSRDDYGYTF.

This clonotype was seen just once. The chain is built from TRBV28 and TRBJ2-7, with D perhaps matching TRBD1 (6 bases). Trimming left V 11 bases short and J 2 bases short, with 16 bases between. The germline CDR1 and CDR2 sequences are MDHEN and SYDVKM. The CDR3 runs 13 residues. CDR3 nucleotide sequence: TGTGCCGGATCCGGGACACCGACCTACGAGCAGTACTTC. Translation: CAGSGTPTYEQYF.

The V call is TRBV10-3, the J call TRBJ1-1; 7 positions agree with TRBD1. Germline trimming cut 2 bases from V and 1 base from J; bases unmatched to any gene: 4. Germline V gene sequence: CDR1 ENHRY, CDR2 SYGVKD. CDR3 length: 15 residues. This CDR3 is CAISEGGQPNTEAFF. The CDR3 DNA follows: TGTGCCATCAGTGAGGGGGGACAGCCGAACACTGAAGCTTTCTTT.

The chain is built from TRBV5-1 and TRBJ2-7, with 9 positions matching TRBD1. Trimming removed 0 bases from V and 5 bases from J; junction bases left unmatched: 3. The CDR3 is made up of 14 amino acids. The germline V gene has CDR1 SGHRS and CDR2 YFSETQ. CDR3 sequence reads: CASSLGTGVDEQYF. The CDR3 DNA sequence: TGCGCCAGCAGCTTGGGGACAGGGGTGGACGAGCAGTACTTC. Using reference TRBV5-1 and TRBJ2-7 for the parts outside the CDR3, the full variable domain is KAGVTQTPRYLIKTRGQQVTLSCSPISGHRSVSWYQQTPGQGLQFLFEYFSETQRNKGNFPGRFSGRQFSNSRSEMNVSTLELGDSALYLCASSLGTGVDEQYFGPGTRLTVT.

Remarks on this clonotype: A much bigger clone sits one base away, suggesting this may be a read error. In DNA, the CDR3 is TGTGCCAGCCGCCAGGGAGGACCTCAGTACTTC. This encodes CASRQGGPQYF. This chain connects TRBV7-9 to TRBJ2-5, with a possible D match to TRBD2 (6 bases). The ends were cut back, 8 bases at V and 11 bases at J, with 15 bases in the middle. The germline V gene encodes CDR1 SEHNR and CDR2 FQNEAQ (reference sequence). The CDR3 is 11 residues long.

The chain links TRBV9 to TRBJ2-5, with 9 positions matching TRBD2. V was pared by 7 bases and J by 1 base, with 8 bases of the junction left unmatched. CDR3 size: 15 residues. In germline, CDR1 is SGDLS, CDR2 YYNGEE. The CDR3 reads CASSPAGGTQETQYF. The CDR3 nucleotides are TGTGCCAGCTCACCAGCGGGGGGAACCCAAGAGACCCAGTACTTC.

This rearrangement joins TRBV20-1 to TRBJ2-2, with a weak D call TRBD2 (5 bases). V lost 6 bases, J lost 4 bases, and 18 bases lay in between. Germline-derived CDR1 and CDR2 are DFQATT and SNEGSKA (reference sequence). CDR3 length equals 15 residues. The CDR3 sequence is CSAQNRDSGTGELFF. CDR3 in DNA: TGCAGTGCCCAAAACCGGGATAGTGGCACCGGGGAGCTGTTTTTT.

V gene TRBV10-3 combines with J gene TRBJ2-3; D gene ambiguous. The CDR3 runs 13 residues. Germline V gene lookup returns CDR1 ENHRY and CDR2 SYGVKD. V gave up 6 bases and J gave up 6 bases, with 13 bases separating them. The CDR3, as DNA: TGTGCCATCAGCCCGGACCCAAACGATACGCAGTATTTT. Translating gives CAISPDPNDTQYF.

This chain's CDR3 is CASRGGNEQFF. The CDR3 DNA follows: TGTGCCAGCAGAGGGGGGAATGAGCAGTTCTTC. The chain couples TRBV12-3 or TRBV12-4 to TRBJ2-5; D is perhaps TRBD1 or TRBD2 (6 bases each). The J call may be mistaken, given a closer DNA end match to TRBJ2-1. The CDR3 runs to 11 residues.

This clonotype was seen more than once but under ten times. This sequence joins TRBV2 and TRBJ1-1, with 8 bases lining up with TRBD1. This CDR3 region has 14 residues. The trim removed 5 bases at V and 4 bases at J, leaving 6 bases unmatched. Germline CDR1 is SNHLY and CDR2 is FYNNEI. The CDR3 loop reads CASSKRTGGTEAFF. The CDR3 DNA is TGTGCCAGCAGTAAGCGCACAGGGGGCACTGAAGCTTTCTTT.

This clonotype was found a few times. The chain uses TRBV20-1 and TRBJ2-7; weak D call: TRBD1 (5 bases). Per the germline V gene, CDR1 is DFQATT and CDR2 is SNEGSKA (reference sequence). Trimming removed 3 bases from V and 1 base from J, with 13 bases in between. The CDR3 spans 14 residues. CDR3 amino acids: CSAREPGRSYEQYF. The CDR3 coding sequence is TGCAGTGCTAGGGAACCAGGGCGTTCCTACGAGCAGTACTTC.

The chain carries TRBV29-1 and TRBJ2-2; D is unclear. Looked up from germline, CDR1 is SQVTM and CDR2 is ANQGSEA. The CDR3 extends over 12 amino acids. V dropped 8 bases and J dropped 4 bases, with 11 bases sitting between them. The CDR3, as DNA: TGCAGCAGTTACGGGCGCACCGGGGAGCTGTTTTTT. It translates to CSSYGRTGELFF.